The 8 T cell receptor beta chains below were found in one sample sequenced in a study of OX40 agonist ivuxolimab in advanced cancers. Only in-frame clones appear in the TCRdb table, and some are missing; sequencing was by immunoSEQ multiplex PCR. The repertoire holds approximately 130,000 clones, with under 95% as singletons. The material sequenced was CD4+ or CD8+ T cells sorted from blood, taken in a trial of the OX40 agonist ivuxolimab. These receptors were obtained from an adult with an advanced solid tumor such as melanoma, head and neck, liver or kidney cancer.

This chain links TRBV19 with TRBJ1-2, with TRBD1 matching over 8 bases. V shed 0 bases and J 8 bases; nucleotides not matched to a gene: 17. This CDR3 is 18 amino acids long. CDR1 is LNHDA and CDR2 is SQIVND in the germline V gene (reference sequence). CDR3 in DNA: TGTGCCAGTAGTATAGACTTAAGGTCCGGGACAGGAACGCTCGGCTACACCTTC. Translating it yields CASSIDLRSGTGTLGYTF. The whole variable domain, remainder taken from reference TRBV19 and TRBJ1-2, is DGGITQSPKYLFRKEGQNVTLSCEQNLNHDAMYWYRQDPGQGLRLIYYSQIVNDFQKGDIAEGYSVSREKKESFPLTVTSAQKNPTAFYLCASSIDLRSGTGTLGYTFGSGTRLTVV.

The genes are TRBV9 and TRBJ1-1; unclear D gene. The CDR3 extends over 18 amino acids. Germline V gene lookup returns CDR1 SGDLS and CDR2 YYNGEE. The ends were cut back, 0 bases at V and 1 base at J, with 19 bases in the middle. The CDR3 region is CASSVATRVPAGNTEAFF. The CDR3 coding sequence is TGTGCCAGCAGCGTAGCTACCCGGGTCCCAGCGGGGAACACTGAAGCTTTCTTT. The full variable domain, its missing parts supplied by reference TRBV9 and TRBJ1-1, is DSGVTQTPKHLITATGQRVTLRCSPRSGDLSVYWYQQSLDQGLQFLIQYYNGEERAKGNILERFSAQQFPDLHSELNLSSLELGDSALYFCASSVATRVPAGNTEAFFGQGTRLTVV.

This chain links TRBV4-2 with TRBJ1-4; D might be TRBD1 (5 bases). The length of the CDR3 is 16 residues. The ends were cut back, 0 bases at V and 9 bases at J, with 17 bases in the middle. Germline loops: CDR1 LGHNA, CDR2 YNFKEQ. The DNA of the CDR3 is TGTGCCAGCAGCCAAGATCGGGCAGGACAAAGGAAAAAACTGTTTTTT. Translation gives CASSQDRAGQRKKLFF.

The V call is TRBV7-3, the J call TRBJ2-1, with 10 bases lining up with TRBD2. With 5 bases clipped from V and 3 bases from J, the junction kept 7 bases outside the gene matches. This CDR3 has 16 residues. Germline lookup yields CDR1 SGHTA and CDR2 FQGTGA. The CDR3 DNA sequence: TGTGCCAGCAGCCCCTCGGCTAGCGGGAGCTACAATGAGCAGTTCTTC. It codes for CASSPSASGSYNEQFF.

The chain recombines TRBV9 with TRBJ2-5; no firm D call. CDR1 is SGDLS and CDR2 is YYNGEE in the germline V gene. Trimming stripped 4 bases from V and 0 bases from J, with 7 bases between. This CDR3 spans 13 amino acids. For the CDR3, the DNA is TGTGCCAGCAGCCCGTCGGACCAAGAGACCCAGTACTTC. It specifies CASSPSDQETQYF.

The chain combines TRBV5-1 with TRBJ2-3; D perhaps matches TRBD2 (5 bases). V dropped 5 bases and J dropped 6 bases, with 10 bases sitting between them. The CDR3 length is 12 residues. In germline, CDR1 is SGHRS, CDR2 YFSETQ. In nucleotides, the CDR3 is TGCGCCAGCAGGTATACGGGGGATACGCAGTATTTT. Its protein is CASRYTGDTQYF.

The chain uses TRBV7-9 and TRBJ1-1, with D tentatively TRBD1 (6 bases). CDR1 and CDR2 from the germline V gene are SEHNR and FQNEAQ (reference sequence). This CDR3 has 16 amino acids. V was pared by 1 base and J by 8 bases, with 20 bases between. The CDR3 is CASSLDRWGAPQEAFF. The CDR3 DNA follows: TGTGCCAGCAGCTTAGACCGATGGGGGGCTCCGCAAGAAGCTTTCTTT.

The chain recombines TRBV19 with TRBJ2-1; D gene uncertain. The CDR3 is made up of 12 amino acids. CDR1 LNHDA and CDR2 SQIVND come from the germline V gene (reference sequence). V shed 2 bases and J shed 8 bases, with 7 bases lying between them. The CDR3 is CASSISRDEQFF. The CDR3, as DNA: TGTGCCAGTAGTATATCTAGGGATGAGCAGTTCTTC. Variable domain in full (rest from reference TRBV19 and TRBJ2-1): DGGITQSPKYLFRKEGQNVTLSCEQNLNHDAMYWYRQDPGQGLRLIYYSQIVNDFQKGDIAEGYSVSREKKESFPLTVTSAQKNPTAFYLCASSISRDEQFFGPGTRLTVL.